Presented here are 26 T cell receptor beta chains from one specimen sequenced in a study of vaccination effects on CD4 cells after COVID-19 (dated by TCRdb to 2021 to 2024). Preparation of the library involved the immunoSEQ multiplex PCR assay. In its TCRdb copy, this immuneACCESS table keeps in-frame sequences only and misses some clones. Where compared with another copy, unresolved V genes explain less than half of these, and the others have no known cause. The sample records 45,000 to 75,000 clones, about 83% of which are singletons. The ten biggest clones cover less than 4% of the sample. No antigens are known for them. After around 11 days of culture, CD4+ T cells were isolated with the EasySep CD4+ T cell isolation kit. The input for sequencing was CD4+ T cells from PBMCs cultured without peptide, taken before COVID-19 vaccination. The receptors derive from a human donor who received a COVID-19 vaccine.

V and J are TRBV6-2 or TRBV6-3 and TRBJ2-1; no clear D. Germline-derived CDR1 and CDR2 are MNHEY and SVGEGT. Trimming cost V 2 bases and J 9 bases, with 8 bases left between them. This CDR3 region has 12 residues. The CDR3: CASSYASLEQFF. CDR3 DNA: TGTGCCAGCAGTTACGCGAGTCTTGAGCAGTTCTTC.

This rearrangement joins TRBV18 to TRBJ1-5; 8 nucleotides agree with TRBD1. V lost 4 bases and J lost 1; bases outside the gene matches: 3. The V gene's germline CDR1 is KGHSH and CDR2 LQKENI. The CDR3 loop spans 15 amino acids. The CDR3 region has the DNA TGTGCCAGCTCACAGACAGGGGCCAGCAATCAGCCCCAGCATTTT. Its translation is CASSQTGASNQPQHF.

This sequence joins TRBV18 and TRBJ2-1; TRBD1 aligns across 10 bases. CDR3 length equals 15 residues. Germline CDR1 reads KGHSH; CDR2 reads LQKENI. V trimming: 2 bases; J trimming: 10 bases; junction bases outside the gene matches: 8. CDR3 sequence reads: CASSPIETGGREQFF. CDR3 nucleotides: TGTGCCAGCTCACCAATAGAGACAGGGGGCCGGGAGCAGTTCTTC.

Only one count was recorded for this clone. The chain recombines TRBV5-5 with TRBJ2-3; the D is unclear. Germline CDR1 SGHKS, CDR2 YYEKEE (reference sequence). Trimming stripped 4 bases from V and 4 bases from J, with 16 bases between. The CDR3 spans 15 residues. The CDR3 nucleotides read TGTGCCAGCAGCCCTTATGGGGATAGTGCAGATACGCAGTATTTT. Its protein is CASSPYGDSADTQYF.

The J gene is TRBJ1-4, the V gene TRBV12-5, with 8 positions matching TRBD1. Germline CDR1 and CDR2: LGHNT and FRNRAP. The CDR3 loop spans 16 amino acids. With 4 bases clipped from V and 7 bases from J, the junction kept 11 bases outside the gene matches. The CDR3 reads CASGSIPGGGGEKLFF. In DNA form, the CDR3 reads TGTGCTAGTGGTTCCATCCCAGGGGGCGGCGGTGAAAAACTGTTTTTT.

The chain employs TRBV25-1 and TRBJ2-5, with TRBD1 as a possible D gene (6 bases). Trimming stripped 7 bases from V and 7 bases from J, with 13 bases between. This CDR3 comprises 12 residues. The germline V gene has CDR1 MGHDK and CDR2 SYGVNS. The DNA for the CDR3 is TGTGCCAGCACCGCAGGGGAAGGGACCCAGTACTTC. This gives the protein CASTAGEGTQYF.

This chain connects TRBV7-8 to TRBJ1-5, with D hard to call. Trimming removed 3 bases at V and 0 bases at J, with 9 bases between. Germline CDR1 SGHVS, CDR2 FQNEAQ. The CDR3 contains 15 residues. This CDR3 is CASSFNRDSNQPQHF. CDR3 coding DNA: TGTGCCAGCAGCTTTAACCGGGATAGCAATCAGCCCCAGCATTTT.

This chain uses TRBV7-9 with TRBJ1-6; D remains ambiguous. CDR3 length equals 13 residues. Trimming left V 5 bases short and J 10 bases short, with 12 bases between. Germline loops: CDR1 SEHNR, CDR2 FQNEAQ (reference sequence). CDR3 loop: CASSRDAGSPLHF. CDR3 in DNA: TGTGCCAGCAGCAGAGACGCGGGGTCACCCCTCCACTTT.

The chain employs TRBV7-3 and TRBJ2-5; maybe TRBD2 (5 bases). The CDR3 totals 15 residues. Germline V lookup: CDR1 SGHTA, CDR2 FQGTGA. Deletions cut 2 bases from V and 4 bases from J, with 14 bases between. CDR3 nucleotide sequence: TGTGCCAGCAGCTTATCTAGCTGGGGAGCAGAGACCCAGTACTTC. This translates into CASSLSSWGAETQYF.

This clone was recorded a few times. The CDR3 bases are TGTGCCAGCAGACTCACCGGGACATCCAACTATGGCTACACCTTC. Translated: CASRLTGTSNYGYTF. The chain links TRBV28 to TRBJ1-2, with D perhaps matching TRBD1 (6 bases). This CDR3 is built from 15 residues. The germline V gene has CDR1 MDHEN and CDR2 SYDVKM. Trimming cost V 6 bases and J 2 bases, with 16 bases left between them.

On this clone: Other DNA sequences from this sample encode an identical CDR3 as well. The rearrangement uses TRBV5-4 and TRBJ2-7; the D is unclear. This CDR3 has 12 residues. Germline CDR1 reads SGHNT; CDR2 reads YYREEE (reference sequence). Trimming took off 0 bases at V and 3 bases at J, with 4 bases between the two ends. The CDR3 here is CASSLDGYEQYV. The CDR3 bases are TGTGCCAGCAGCTTGGACGGCTACGAGCAGTACGTC.

Here the CDR3 DNA reads TGTGCCATCAGAGGGGGTGGCAATCAGCCCCAGCATTTT. Translation: CAIRGGGNQPQHF. This chain joins TRBV10-3 and TRBJ1-5, with a weak D call TRBD1 (6 bases). Looked up from germline, CDR1 is ENHRY and CDR2 is SYGVKD. Trimming left V 6 bases short and J 2 bases short, with 8 bases between. The CDR3 spans 13 residues.

This clone came up once. The chain joins TRBV7-2 to TRBJ1-4; weak D call: TRBD1 (5 bases). The CDR3 totals 13 residues. V lost 8 bases and J lost 7, with 14 bases in between. Germline assignment: CDR1 SGHTA and CDR2 FQGNSA. The CDR3 coding sequence is TGTGCCAGCCGGGGGGAGGCTGGTGAAAAACTGTTTTTT. Amino acid sequence: CASRGEAGEKLFF.

V usage is TRBV4-1 and J usage is TRBJ1-4, with TRBD1 as a possible D gene (5 bases). The V gene's germline CDR1 is MGHRA and CDR2 YSYEKL. This CDR3 comprises 14 residues. V dropped 0 bases and J dropped 8 bases, with 10 bases sitting between them. DNA of the CDR3: TGCGCCAGCAGCCAAGATTTGGGGACGGAAAAACTGTTTTTT. Amino acid sequence: CASSQDLGTEKLFF.

The V and J genes are TRBV10-2 and TRBJ1-6; 7 nucleotides align to TRBD1. This CDR3 contains 15 residues. The V gene's germline CDR1 is WSHSY and CDR2 SAAADI. V was clipped by 7 bases and J by 3 bases; unmatched bases: 6. For the CDR3, the DNA is TGCGCCAGCAAAGGGACAGAGAACTATAATTCACCCCTCCACTTT. This sequence encodes CASKGTENYNSPLHF.

This chain connects TRBV5-5 to TRBJ1-4; D possibly corresponds to TRBD1 (5 bases). Trimming removed 4 bases at V and 4 bases at J, with 17 bases between. The CDR3 totals 16 residues. Per the germline V gene, CDR1 is SGHKS and CDR2 is YYEKEE (reference sequence). The CDR3 nucleotides are TGTGCCAGCAGCCCCACCGGGACGGTTAATAATGAAAAACTGTTTTTT. Translated: CASSPTGTVNNEKLFF.

The chain links TRBV7-2 to TRBJ1-2, with 7 positions matching TRBD1. Per germline, CDR1 SGHTA and CDR2 FQGNSA. The V gene end was trimmed by 3 bases and the J gene end by 7 bases; junction bases not matched to a gene: 8. This CDR3 spans 14 amino acids. CDR3 in amino acids: CASSFTRQGFGYTF. Here the CDR3 DNA reads TGTGCCAGCAGCTTTACCAGACAGGGCTTTGGCTACACCTTC.

The gene calls are TRBV10-3 and TRBJ2-5, with 7 bases aligning to TRBD1. Unmatched junction bases numbered 10, after V lost 10 bases and J lost 2 bases. Germline CDR1 and CDR2: ENHRY and SYGVKD. The CDR3 consists of 14 residues. CDR3 sequence reads: CASRDSGAQETQYF. The CDR3 region has the DNA TGTGCCAGCCGGGACAGCGGTGCTCAAGAGACCCAGTACTTC.

The rearrangement links TRBV7-2 to TRBJ2-5, with 14 bases aligning to TRBD2. From germline, CDR1 is SGHTA and CDR2 FQGNSA. V gave up 5 bases and J gave up 2 bases; unmatched junction bases: 4. CDR3 length: 16 amino acids. CDR3 amino acids: CASSPGLAGEQETQYF. Written as DNA, the CDR3 is TGTGCCAGCAGCCCGGGACTAGCGGGGGAGCAAGAGACCCAGTACTTC.

This sequence joins TRBV28 and TRBJ1-5; D possibly corresponds to TRBD1 (5 bases). Trimming took 1 base from V and 7 from J, leaving 5 bases between them. The V gene's germline CDR1 is MDHEN and CDR2 SYDVKM. The CDR3 sequence is 12 residues long. The CDR3 is CASSLSGQPQHF. CDR3 in DNA: TGTGCCAGCAGTTTATCAGGGCAGCCCCAGCATTTT.

The genes are TRBV2 and TRBJ2-3; the match to TRBD2 covers 10 bases. The CDR3 length is 15 residues. With V trimmed by 7 bases and J by 0 bases, 4 bases remained unmatched. The V gene's germline CDR1 is SNHLY and CDR2 FYNNEI. The CDR3 DNA follows: TGTGCCAGCATCATAGCGGGGGGAAGCACAGATACGCAGTATTTT. Its translation: CASIIAGGSTDTQYF.

The chain couples TRBV6-5 to TRBJ2-7; D could derive from TRBD1 or TRBD2 (6 bases each). V dropped 5 bases and J dropped 6 bases, with 14 bases sitting between them. The CDR3 contains 13 residues. Germline CDR1 is MNHEY and CDR2 is SVGAGI. Written as DNA, the CDR3 is TGTGCCAGCAGTCCCGAACGGGGGCTCGAGCAGTACGTC. Residues: CASSPERGLEQYV.

The V call is TRBV14, the J call TRBJ2-3; D perhaps matches TRBD1 (6 bases). The germline CDR1 and CDR2 sequences are SGHDN and FVKESK. CDR3 length: 15 residues. The ends were cut back, 1 base at V and 4 bases at J, with 12 bases in the middle. The CDR3 here is CASSQGTVESDTQYF. The CDR3 DNA follows: TGTGCCAGCAGCCAAGGGACAGTAGAATCAGATACGCAGTATTTT.

The V gene is TRBV13, the J gene TRBJ1-6; D not certain. V was cut by 7 bases and J by 6 bases, with 13 bases left in between. Germline V gene sequence: CDR1 PRHDT, CDR2 FYEKMQ (reference sequence). The CDR3 spans 14 residues. The CDR3 DNA reads as TGTGCCAGCATCATCCGGGGTGTTAATTCACCCCTCCACTTT. It is translated as CASIIRGVNSPLHF. The full variable domain, rest sourced from reference TRBV13 and TRBJ1-6, is AAGVIQSPRHLIKEKRETATLKCYPIPRHDTVYWYQQGPGQDPQFLISFYEKMQSDKGSIPDRFSAQQFSDYHSELNMSSLELGDSALYFCASIIRGVNSPLHFGNGTRLTVT.

The CDR3 DNA reads as TGTGCCTGGAGTCCCTCCCCGGGACAGCTGAACACTGAAGCTTTCTTT. This encodes CAWSPSPGQLNTEAFF. The chain has TRBV30 and TRBJ1-1; TRBD1 matches at 7 bases. The V and J ends lost 2 bases and 0 bases, in that order; junction bases with no gene match: 9. This CDR3 has 16 amino acids. The germline gives CDR1 GTSNPN, CDR2 SVGIG (reference sequence).

The chain carries TRBV27 and TRBJ1-5, with D possibly matching TRBD1 (5 bases). V lost 4 bases, J lost 7 bases, and 14 bases lay in between. This CDR3 has 14 residues. The germline V gene encodes CDR1 MNHEY and CDR2 SMNVEV (reference sequence). CDR3 region: CASSSFRVHQPQHF. The CDR3 bases are TGTGCCAGCAGTTCGTTCAGGGTGCACCAGCCCCAGCATTTT.